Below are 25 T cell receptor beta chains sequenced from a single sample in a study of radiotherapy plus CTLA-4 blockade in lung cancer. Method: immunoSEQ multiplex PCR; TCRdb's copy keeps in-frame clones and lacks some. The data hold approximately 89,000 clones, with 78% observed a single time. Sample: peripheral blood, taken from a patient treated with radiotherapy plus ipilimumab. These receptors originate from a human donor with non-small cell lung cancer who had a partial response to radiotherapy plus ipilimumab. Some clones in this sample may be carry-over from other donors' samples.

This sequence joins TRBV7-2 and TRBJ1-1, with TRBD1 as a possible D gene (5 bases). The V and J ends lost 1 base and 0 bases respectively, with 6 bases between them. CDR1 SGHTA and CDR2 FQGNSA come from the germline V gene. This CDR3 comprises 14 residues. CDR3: CASSLGGLNTEAFF. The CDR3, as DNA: TGTGCCAGCAGCTTAGGGGGCCTGAACACTGAAGCTTTCTTT.

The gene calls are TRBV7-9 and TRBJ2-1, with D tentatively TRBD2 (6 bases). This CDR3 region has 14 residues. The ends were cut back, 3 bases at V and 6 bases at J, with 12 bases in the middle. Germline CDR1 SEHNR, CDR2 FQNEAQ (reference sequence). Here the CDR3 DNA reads TGTGCCAGCAGCTTCCGAGGGACTTCCAATGAGCAGTTCTTC. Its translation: CASSFRGTSNEQFF.

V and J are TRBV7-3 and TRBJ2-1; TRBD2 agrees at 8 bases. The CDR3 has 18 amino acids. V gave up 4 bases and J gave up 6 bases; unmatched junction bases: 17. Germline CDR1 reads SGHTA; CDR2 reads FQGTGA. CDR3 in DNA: TGTGCCAGCAGCTCCTTCGGGGGGGGTACCCATTATCCCAATGAGCAGTTCTTC. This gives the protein CASSSFGGGTHYPNEQFF.

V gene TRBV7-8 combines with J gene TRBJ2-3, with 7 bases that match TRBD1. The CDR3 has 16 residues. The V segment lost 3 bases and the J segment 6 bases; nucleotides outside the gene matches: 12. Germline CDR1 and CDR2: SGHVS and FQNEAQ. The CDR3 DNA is TGTGCCAGCAGCTTGAGACAGGGAAGGCTCCTGGATACGCAGTATTTT. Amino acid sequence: CASSLRQGRLLDTQYF.

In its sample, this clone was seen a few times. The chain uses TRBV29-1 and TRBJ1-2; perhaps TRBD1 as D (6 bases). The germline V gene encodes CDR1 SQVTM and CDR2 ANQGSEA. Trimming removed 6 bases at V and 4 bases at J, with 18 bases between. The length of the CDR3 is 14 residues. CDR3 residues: CSVPTTGSRYGYTF. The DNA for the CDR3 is TGCAGCGTGCCGACCACAGGGTCACGCTATGGCTACACCTTC.

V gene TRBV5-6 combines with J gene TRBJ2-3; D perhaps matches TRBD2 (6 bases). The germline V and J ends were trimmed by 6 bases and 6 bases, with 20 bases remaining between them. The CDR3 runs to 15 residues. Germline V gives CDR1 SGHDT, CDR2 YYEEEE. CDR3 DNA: TGTGCCAGCACCCCAATAGGGAGGACTTGGGATACGCAGTATTTT. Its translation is CASTPIGRTWDTQYF.

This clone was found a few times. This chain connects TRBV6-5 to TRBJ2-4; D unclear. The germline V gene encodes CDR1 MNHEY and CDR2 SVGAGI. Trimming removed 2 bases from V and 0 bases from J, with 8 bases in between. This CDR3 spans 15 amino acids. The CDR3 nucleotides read TGTGCCAGCAGTTACGTTTCGGGAGCCAAAAACATTCAGTACTTC. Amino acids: CASSYVSGAKNIQYF.

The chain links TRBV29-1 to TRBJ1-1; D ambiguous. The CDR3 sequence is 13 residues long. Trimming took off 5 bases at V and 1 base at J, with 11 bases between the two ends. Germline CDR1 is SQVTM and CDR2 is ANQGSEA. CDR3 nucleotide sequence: TGCAGCGTTAAAAATCGGAGGAACACTGAAGCTTTCTTT. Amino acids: CSVKNRRNTEAFF.

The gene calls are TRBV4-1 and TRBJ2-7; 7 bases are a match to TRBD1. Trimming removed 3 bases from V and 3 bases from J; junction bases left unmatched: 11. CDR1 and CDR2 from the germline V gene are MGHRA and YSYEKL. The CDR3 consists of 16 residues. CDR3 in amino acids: CASSQAAGTVFYEQYF. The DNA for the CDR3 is TGCGCCAGCAGCCAGGCGGCCGGGACAGTCTTCTACGAGCAGTACTTC.

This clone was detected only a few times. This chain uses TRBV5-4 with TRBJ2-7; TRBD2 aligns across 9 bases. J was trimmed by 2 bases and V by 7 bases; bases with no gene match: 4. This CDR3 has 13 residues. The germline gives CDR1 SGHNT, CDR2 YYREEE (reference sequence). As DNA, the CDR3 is TGTGCCAGCCGCAGACTAGCGGCCTACGAGCAGTACTTC. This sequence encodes CASRRLAAYEQYF. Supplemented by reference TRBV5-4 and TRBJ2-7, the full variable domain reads ETGVTQSPTHLIKTRGQQVTLRCSSQSGHNTVSWYQQALGQGPQFIFQYYREEENGRGNFPPRFSGLQFPNYSSELNVNALELDDSALYLCASRRLAAYEQYFGPGTRLTVT.

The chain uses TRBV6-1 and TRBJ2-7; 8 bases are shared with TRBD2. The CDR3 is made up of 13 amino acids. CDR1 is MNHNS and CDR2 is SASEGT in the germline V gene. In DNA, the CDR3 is TGTGCAGGCGGGAGGCCTACCACTTACGAGCAGTACTTC. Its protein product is CAGGRPTTYEQYF.

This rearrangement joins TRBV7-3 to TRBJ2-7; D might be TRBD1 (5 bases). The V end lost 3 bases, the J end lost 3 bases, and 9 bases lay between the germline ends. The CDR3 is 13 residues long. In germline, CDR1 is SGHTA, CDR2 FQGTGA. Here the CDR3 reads CASSLGPRYEQYF. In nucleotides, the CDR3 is TGTGCCAGCAGCTTGGGGCCCCGCTACGAGCAGTACTTC.

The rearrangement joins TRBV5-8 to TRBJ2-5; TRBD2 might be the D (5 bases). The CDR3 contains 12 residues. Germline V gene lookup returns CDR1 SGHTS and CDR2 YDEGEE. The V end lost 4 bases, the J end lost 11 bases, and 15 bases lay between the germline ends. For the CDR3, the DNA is TGTGCCAGCAGCCCTAAGGGCTGGGAGCAGTACTTC. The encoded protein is CASSPKGWEQYF.

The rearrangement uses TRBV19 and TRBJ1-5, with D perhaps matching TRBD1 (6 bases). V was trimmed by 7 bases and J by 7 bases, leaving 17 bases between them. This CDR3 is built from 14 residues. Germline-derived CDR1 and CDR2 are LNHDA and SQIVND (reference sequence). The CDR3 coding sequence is TGTGCCAGTACCCCATTCACAGGGTCCCAGCCCCAGCATTTT. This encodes CASTPFTGSQPQHF. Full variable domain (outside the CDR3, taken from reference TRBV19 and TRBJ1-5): DGGITQSPKYLFRKEGQNVTLSCEQNLNHDAMYWYRQDPGQGLRLIYYSQIVNDFQKGDIAEGYSVSREKKESFPLTVTSAQKNPTAFYLCASTPFTGSQPQHFGDGTRLSIL.

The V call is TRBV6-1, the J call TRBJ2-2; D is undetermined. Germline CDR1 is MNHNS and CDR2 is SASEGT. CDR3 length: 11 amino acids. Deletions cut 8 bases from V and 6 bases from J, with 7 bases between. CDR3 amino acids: CASLGPGELFF. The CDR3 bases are TGTGCCAGCCTTGGGCCCGGGGAGCTGTTTTTT.

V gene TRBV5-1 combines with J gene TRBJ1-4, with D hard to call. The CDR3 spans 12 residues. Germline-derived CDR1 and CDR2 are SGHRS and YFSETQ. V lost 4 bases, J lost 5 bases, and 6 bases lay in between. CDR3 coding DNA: TGCGCCAGCAGCCTCCCCAATGAAAAACTGTTTTTT. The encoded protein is CASSLPNEKLFF.

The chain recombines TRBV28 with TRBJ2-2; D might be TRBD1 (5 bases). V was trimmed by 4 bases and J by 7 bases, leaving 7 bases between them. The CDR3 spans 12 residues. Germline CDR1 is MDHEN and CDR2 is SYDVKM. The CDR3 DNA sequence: TGTGCCAGCAGTTCAGGGCGCGGGGAGCTGTTTTTT. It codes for CASSSGRGELFF.

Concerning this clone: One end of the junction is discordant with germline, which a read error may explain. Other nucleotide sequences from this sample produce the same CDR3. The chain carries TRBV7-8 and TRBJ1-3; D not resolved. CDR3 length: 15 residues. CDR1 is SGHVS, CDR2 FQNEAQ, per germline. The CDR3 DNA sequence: TGTGCCAGCAGCTGGACTGAGGGATGGGGAAACACTATATATTTT. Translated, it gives CASSWTEGWGNTIYF. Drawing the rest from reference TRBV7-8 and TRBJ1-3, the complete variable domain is GAGVSQSPRYKVAKRGQDVALRCDPISGHVSLFWYQQALGQGPEFLTYFQNEAQLDKSGLPSDRFFAERPEGSVSTLKIQRTQQEDSAVYLCASSWTEGWGNTIYFGEGSWLTVV.

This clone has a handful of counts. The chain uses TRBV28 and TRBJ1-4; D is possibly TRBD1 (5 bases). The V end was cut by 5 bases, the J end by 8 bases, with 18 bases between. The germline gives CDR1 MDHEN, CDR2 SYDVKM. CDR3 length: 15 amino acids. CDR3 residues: CASSRWGRRREKLFF. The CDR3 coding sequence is TGTGCCAGCAGTCGGTGGGGCAGGCGACGCGAAAAACTGTTTTTT.

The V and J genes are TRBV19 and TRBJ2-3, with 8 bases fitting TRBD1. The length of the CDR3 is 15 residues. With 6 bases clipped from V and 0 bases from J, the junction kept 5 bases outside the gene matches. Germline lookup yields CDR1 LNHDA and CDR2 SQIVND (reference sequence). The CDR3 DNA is TGTGCCAGTAGCCTTACAGGGGGAAGCACAGATACGCAGTATTTT. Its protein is CASSLTGGSTDTQYF.

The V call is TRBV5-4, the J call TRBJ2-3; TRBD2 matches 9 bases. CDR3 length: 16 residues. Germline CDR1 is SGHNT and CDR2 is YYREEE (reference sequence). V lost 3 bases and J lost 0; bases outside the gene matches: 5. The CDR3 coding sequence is TGTGCCAGCAGCTCTGGACTAGCGCGTAGCACAGATACGCAGTATTTT. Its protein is CASSSGLARSTDTQYF.

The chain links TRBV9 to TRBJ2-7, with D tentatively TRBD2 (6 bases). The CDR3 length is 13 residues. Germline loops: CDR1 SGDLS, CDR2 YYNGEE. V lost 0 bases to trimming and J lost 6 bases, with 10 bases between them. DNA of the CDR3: TGTGCCAGCAGCGTAGCTGTGGGGGGCGAGCAGTACTTC. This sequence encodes CASSVAVGGEQYF. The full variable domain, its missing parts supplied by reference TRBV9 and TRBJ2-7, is DSGVTQTPKHLITATGQRVTLRCSPRSGDLSVYWYQQSLDQGLQFLIQYYNGEERAKGNILERFSAQQFPDLHSELNLSSLELGDSALYFCASSVAVGGEQYFGPGTRLTVT.

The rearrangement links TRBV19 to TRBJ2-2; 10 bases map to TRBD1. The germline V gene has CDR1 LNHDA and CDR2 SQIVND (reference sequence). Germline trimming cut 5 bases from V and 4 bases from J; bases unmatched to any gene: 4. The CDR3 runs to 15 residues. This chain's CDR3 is CASSDRGRGTGELFF. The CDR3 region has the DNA TGTGCCAGTAGTGACAGGGGGCGAGGCACCGGGGAGCTGTTTTTT.

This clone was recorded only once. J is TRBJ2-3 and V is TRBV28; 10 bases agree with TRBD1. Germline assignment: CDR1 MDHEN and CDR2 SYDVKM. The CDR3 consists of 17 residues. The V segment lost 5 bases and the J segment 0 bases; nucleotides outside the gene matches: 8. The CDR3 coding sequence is TGTGCCAGCAGTCCCGGGACAGGGGATCTTAGCACAGATACGCAGTATTTT. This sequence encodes CASSPGTGDLSTDTQYF.

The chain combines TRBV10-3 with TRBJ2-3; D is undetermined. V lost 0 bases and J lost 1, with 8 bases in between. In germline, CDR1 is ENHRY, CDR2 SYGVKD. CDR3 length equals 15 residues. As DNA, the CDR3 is TGTGCCATCAGTGAGTCAGGCGAGGGCACAGATACGCAGTATTTT. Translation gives CAISESGEGTDTQYF.